These 26 T cell receptor beta chains were sequenced from one sample in a study of cytotoxic CD8 clonotypes in ibrutinib-treated CLL. Profiled with immunoSEQ multiplex PCR; TCRdb holds only in-frame clones, not every one. The data contain about 250,000 clones, less than 75% of them singletons. The sequencing here drew on PBMCs, taken after 24 months of ibrutinib treatment. These TCRs come from a human donor with chronic lymphocytic leukemia.

The chain carries TRBV9 and TRBJ2-3; TRBD2 aligns across 10 bases. Trimming at V came to 0 bases and at J to 5 bases, leaving 6 bases not matched to a gene. Germline assignment: CDR1 SGDLS and CDR2 YYNGEE. CDR3 length: 16 residues. The CDR3 DNA follows: TGTGCCAGCAGCGTAGCCTCAGCGGGAGGGCGAGATACGCAGTATTTT. Translation: CASSVASAGGRDTQYF.

V usage is TRBV25-1 and J usage is TRBJ1-5, with TRBD1 identical over 8 bases. V gave up 3 bases and J gave up 5 bases; unmatched junction bases: 3. CDR1 and CDR2 (germline): MGHDK, SYGVNS. This CDR3 has 14 amino acids. In DNA form, the CDR3 reads TGTGCCAGCAGTGAGGGGACAGGACATCAGCCCCAGCATTTT. The encoded protein is CASSEGTGHQPQHF.

J is TRBJ2-1 and V is TRBV11-3, with D perhaps matching TRBD1 or TRBD2 (6 bases each). The CDR3 sequence is 14 residues long. V lost 1 base, J lost 7 bases, and 11 bases lay in between. In germline, CDR1 is SGHNT, CDR2 YENEEA. CDR3 nucleotides: TGTGCCAGCAGCTTAGCGGGGGCTTGGAATGAGCAGTTCTTC. Translating it yields CASSLAGAWNEQFF.

The gene calls are TRBV5-6 and TRBJ2-5, with D maybe TRBD1 (5 bases). Germline CDR1 SGHDT, CDR2 YYEEEE. The CDR3 is made up of 15 amino acids. Trimming pared 3 bases from V and 3 bases from J, leaving 15 bases between. Here the CDR3 reads CASSSGRGAKETQYF. The CDR3, as DNA: TGTGCCAGCAGCTCCGGAAGGGGCGCGAAAGAGACCCAGTACTTC.

This rearrangement joins TRBV28 to TRBJ2-1; D is unresolved. Trimming removed 2 bases from V and 14 bases from J, with 25 bases in between. The CDR3 sequence is 16 residues long. The germline gives CDR1 MDHEN, CDR2 SYDVKM. The CDR3, as DNA: TGTGCCAGCAGTTTAAAAAGTTTTCGGCGCCGTCAACCGGAGTTCTTC. This sequence encodes CASSLKSFRRRQPEFF.

This clone has a handful of counts. The J gene is TRBJ2-7, the V gene TRBV27, with 10 bases fitting TRBD1. The germline V gene encodes CDR1 MNHEY and CDR2 SMNVEV (reference sequence). This CDR3 contains 14 residues. Unmatched junction bases numbered 5, after V lost 3 bases and J lost 6 bases. This CDR3 is CASSFGDRGGEQYF. The CDR3 nucleotides read TGTGCCAGCAGTTTCGGGGACAGGGGAGGCGAGCAGTACTTC.

Of note for this clone: Germline and junction disagree at one end, which may indicate a read error. The rearrangement joins TRBV11-1 to TRBJ1-2; the D is unclear. CDR1 is SGHAT, CDR2 FQDESV, per germline (reference sequence). CDR3 size: 13 residues. In DNA, the CDR3 is TGTGTCAGCAGCTTAGCCGAAGAGGGAGGCTACACCTTC. The encoded protein is CVSSLAEEGGYTF.

V and J are TRBV9 and TRBJ1-2; D gene uncertain. CDR3 length: 13 amino acids. Germline CDR1 reads SGDLS; CDR2 reads YYNGEE. The germline V and J ends were trimmed by 4 bases and 1 base, with 8 bases remaining between them. The CDR3 protein is CASSPDLNYGYTF. The CDR3 DNA sequence: TGTGCCAGCAGCCCGGACCTTAACTATGGCTACACCTTC.

This chain uses TRBV7-2 with TRBJ2-5; 9 nucleotides match TRBD2. The CDR3 has 14 amino acids. The J segment lost 3 bases and the V segment lost 4 bases, leaving 3 bases of the junction unmatched. CDR1 is SGHTA, CDR2 FQGNSA, per germline. CDR3 DNA: TGTGCCAGCAGCTCCGCGGGAGGGGAAGAGACCCAGTACTTC. Translating gives CASSSAGGEETQYF.

This clone has only one observation. The chain combines TRBV5-1 with TRBJ2-2; D is possibly TRBD1 or TRBD2 (5 bases each). Germline CDR1 SGHRS, CDR2 YFSETQ. The CDR3 contains 14 residues. Trimming took off 4 bases at V and 6 bases at J, with 13 bases between the two ends. The CDR3 nucleotides are TGCGCCAGCAGCCCAAGAATGGGGGCCGGGGAGCTGTTTTTT. Translating gives CASSPRMGAGELFF.

The V gene is TRBV28, the J gene TRBJ1-2; 8 bases map to TRBD1. V shed 3 bases, J shed 4 bases, and the junction held 7 bases outside the gene matches. The CDR3 loop spans 15 amino acids. Germline V lookup: CDR1 MDHEN, CDR2 SYDVKM. CDR3 residues: CASSLGGQVRYGYTF. In nucleotides, the CDR3 is TGTGCCAGCAGTTTGGGGGGACAGGTGCGCTATGGCTACACCTTC.

The V and J genes are TRBV6-6 and TRBJ1-1; a weak D match, TRBD1 (5 bases). Germline V lookup: CDR1 MNHNY, CDR2 SVGAGI (reference sequence). The CDR3 is 12 amino acids. Between the trimmed V and J ends, which lost 5 bases and 6 bases, there was a span of 10 bases. The CDR3: CASSPWGAEAFF. The CDR3 DNA reads TGTGCCAGCAGTCCATGGGGGGCTGAAGCTTTCTTT.

The table lists this clone with a few counts. This chain links TRBV2 with TRBJ2-7; 9 nucleotides match TRBD2. CDR1 is SNHLY, CDR2 FYNNEI, per germline. The trim removed 4 bases at V and 3 bases at J, leaving 1 base unmatched. This CDR3 region has 13 residues. CDR3 sequence: CASSVAGDYEQYF. CDR3 DNA sequence: TGTGCCAGCAGTGTAGCGGGAGACTACGAGCAGTACTTC.

This clone has just one count. Other DNA sequences within the sample encode an identical CDR3. The chain carries TRBV29-1 and TRBJ2-1; D call uncertain. With 2 bases removed from V and 5 bases from J, the gap between germline ends came to 7 bases. The germline V gene encodes CDR1 SQVTM and CDR2 ANQGSEA. The CDR3 is 12 amino acids. This CDR3 is CSVEFRDNEQFF. CDR3 DNA: TGCAGCGTTGAATTCCGTGACAATGAGCAGTTCTTC.

The rearrangement joins TRBV7-3 to TRBJ2-7; D perhaps matches TRBD2 (6 bases). The CDR3 runs 12 residues. V lost 5 bases, J lost 5 bases, and 10 bases lay in between. Per the germline V gene, CDR1 is SGHTA and CDR2 is FQGTGA. CDR3 DNA sequence: TGTGCCAGCAGCCCAGGGAGGAACGAGCAGTACTTC. Translating it yields CASSPGRNEQYF.

The chain employs TRBV1 and TRBJ2-3; the table's D gene call, TRBD2, was not cross checked with the DNA. TRBV1 represents a pseudogene. The CDR3 is 14 residues long. The CDR3 spells CTSSRKIGADTQYF. The DNA of the CDR3 is TGCACCAGCAGCCGCAAAATAGGAGCAGATACGCAGTATTTT.

Only a few counts were recorded for this clone. The V and J genes are TRBV2 and TRBJ2-1, with D possibly matching TRBD1 (5 bases). The V gene's germline CDR1 is SNHLY and CDR2 FYNNEI. There are 12 residues in the CDR3. Trimming took off 6 bases at V and 5 bases at J, with 8 bases between the two ends. CDR3 protein: CASREQDNEQFF. The CDR3 nucleotides are TGTGCCAGCAGGGAACAGGACAATGAGCAGTTCTTC.

V and J are TRBV5-1 and TRBJ2-1; 12 positions agree with TRBD2. Germline lookup yields CDR1 SGHRS and CDR2 YFSETQ. Trimming cost V 0 bases and J 8 bases; bases outside gene matches: 3. This CDR3 region has 15 residues. The CDR3 bases are TGCGCCAGCAGCTTGGGTGCTAGCGGGAGGGATGAGCAGTTCTTC. Translated: CASSLGASGRDEQFF.

The gene calls are TRBV25-1 and TRBJ1-1; D is possibly TRBD1 (5 bases). Per germline, CDR1 MGHDK and CDR2 SYGVNS. Trimming pared 8 bases from V and 6 bases from J, leaving 10 bases between. CDR3 length equals 11 residues. The CDR3 bases are TGTGCCAGCGGGAGGGGCGCTGAAGCTTTCTTT. As protein: CASGRGAEAFF.

The CDR3 DNA follows: TGTGCCAGCAGTACCGGGACAGGTAACTACGAGCAGTACTTC. This sequence encodes CASSTGTGNYEQYF. The chain combines TRBV6-5 with TRBJ2-7; 8 nucleotides line up with TRBD1. The V segment lost 5 bases and the J segment 3 bases; nucleotides outside the gene matches: 6. Germline V CDR1 and CDR2: MNHEY, SVGAGI. This CDR3 has 14 residues.

This clone was observed a few times. Other DNA variants within this sample encode the same CDR3. This rearrangement joins TRBV4-1 to TRBJ2-7; 9 bases are shared with TRBD1. After removal of 1 base from V and 4 bases from J, the junction contained 2 bases not matched to a gene. There are 14 residues in the CDR3. The V gene's germline CDR1 is MGHRA and CDR2 YSYEKL. The CDR3 region is CASSQGDRVYEQYF. The DNA of the CDR3 is TGCGCCAGCAGCCAAGGGGACAGGGTTTACGAGCAGTACTTC.

V and J are TRBV30 and TRBJ2-5, with TRBD1 identical over 7 bases. The trim removed 2 bases at V and 7 bases at J, leaving 16 bases unmatched. Germline V gene sequence: CDR1 GTSNPN, CDR2 SVGIG (reference sequence). The CDR3 runs to 16 residues. CDR3 DNA: TGTGCCTGGAGTAAGGGACAGATACTACCTGCTGGGACCCAGTACTTC. Translated, it gives CAWSKGQILPAGTQYF.

This chain uses TRBV5-6 with TRBJ2-1; 7 nucleotides align to TRBD2. J gave up 9 bases and V 1 base, and 10 bases lay outside the gene matches. There are 15 residues in the CDR3. Germline V gene data show CDR1 as SGHDT and CDR2 as YYEEEE. CDR3 loop: CASSLSGRERGEQFF. The CDR3 nucleotides read TGTGCCAGCAGCTTGTCTGGGCGGGAGCGAGGTGAGCAGTTCTTC.

The rearrangement uses TRBV19 and TRBJ2-5, with D perhaps matching TRBD1 or TRBD2 (5 bases each). V lost 6 bases and J 0 bases, leaving 11 bases between the germline ends. CDR3 length: 14 amino acids. CDR1 and CDR2 (germline): LNHDA, SQIVND (reference sequence). The CDR3 DNA reads as TGTGCCAGTAGCTTGTGGGGGAACCAAGAGACCCAGTACTTC. Translation gives CASSLWGNQETQYF.

The chain couples TRBV6-5 to TRBJ1-2, with TRBD1 matching 7 bases. CDR3 length: 13 amino acids. The V gene's germline CDR1 is MNHEY and CDR2 SVGAGI. Losses at the gene ends were 5 bases for V and 8 bases for J; bases not matched to a gene: 8. The CDR3 here is CASSLQQGTGYTF. CDR3 nucleotide sequence: TGTGCCAGCAGTCTCCAACAGGGGACGGGCTACACCTTC.

The rearrangement uses TRBV29-1 and TRBJ2-7; the D call may be TRBD1 or TRBD2 (5 bases each). CDR3 length equals 14 residues. Germline CDR1 reads SQVTM; CDR2 reads ANQGSEA. V was cut by 4 bases and J by 4 bases, with 17 bases left in between. The CDR3 nucleotides are TGCAGCGTTGTGAGGGACCCAACTATTTACGAGCAGTACTTC. Translation: CSVVRDPTIYEQYF.